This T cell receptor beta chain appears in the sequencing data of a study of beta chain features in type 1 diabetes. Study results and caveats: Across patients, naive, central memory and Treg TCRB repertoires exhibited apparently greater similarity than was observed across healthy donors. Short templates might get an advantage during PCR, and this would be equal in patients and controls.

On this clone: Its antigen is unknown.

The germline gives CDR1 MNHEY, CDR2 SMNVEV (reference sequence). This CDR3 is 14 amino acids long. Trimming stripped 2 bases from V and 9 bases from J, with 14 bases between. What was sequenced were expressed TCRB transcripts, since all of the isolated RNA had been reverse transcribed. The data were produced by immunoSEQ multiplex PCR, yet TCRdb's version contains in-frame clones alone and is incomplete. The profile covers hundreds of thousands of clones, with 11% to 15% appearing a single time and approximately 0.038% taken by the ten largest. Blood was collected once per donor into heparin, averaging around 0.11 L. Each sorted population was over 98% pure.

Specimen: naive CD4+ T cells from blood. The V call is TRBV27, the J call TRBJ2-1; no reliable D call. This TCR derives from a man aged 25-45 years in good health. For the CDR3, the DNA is TGTGCCAGCAGTTTAATCCCTATTGAGAGTGAGCAGTTCTTC. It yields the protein CASSLIPIESEQFF.